This T cell receptor (beta chain) came from a study of T cells after posttransplantation cyclophosphamide. A marrow graft followed busulfan-fludarabine conditioning, with cyclophosphamide on days +3 and +4. Clones were read by immunoSEQ multiplex PCR, and TCRdb kept only the in-frame ones, dropping some. The sample includes fewer than 45,000 clones, around four fifths of them seen just once. This sample comprised CD4+ T cells sorted from blood, obtained roughly 1,900 days after a stem cell transplant with posttransplant cyclophosphamide. The clonotype comes from a female patient aged 40 to 55 who received an allogeneic stem cell transplant from a related donor, was CMV-positive, and had no GVHD. Part of the T cell pool may stem from the graft donor.

The CDR3 sequence is CASSFASGGASDTDTQYF. The CDR3, as DNA: TGTGCCAGCAGCTTTGCTAGCGGGGGGGCCTCGGACACAGATACGCAGTATTTT. The genes are TRBV5-4 and TRBJ2-3; 12 positions agree with TRBD2. This CDR3 spans 18 amino acids. V shed 2 bases and J 2 bases; nucleotides not matched to a gene: 9. Germline V lookup: CDR1 SGHNT, CDR2 YYREEE (reference sequence).